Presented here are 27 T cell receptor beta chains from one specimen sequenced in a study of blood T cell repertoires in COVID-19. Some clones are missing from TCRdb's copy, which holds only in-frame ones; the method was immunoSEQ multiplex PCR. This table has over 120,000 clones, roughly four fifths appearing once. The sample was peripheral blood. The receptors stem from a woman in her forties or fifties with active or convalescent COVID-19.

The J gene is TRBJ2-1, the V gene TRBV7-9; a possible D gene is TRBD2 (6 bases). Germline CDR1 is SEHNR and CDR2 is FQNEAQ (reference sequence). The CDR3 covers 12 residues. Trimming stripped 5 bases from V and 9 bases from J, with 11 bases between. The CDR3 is CASSALAIEQFF. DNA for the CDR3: TGTGCCAGCAGCGCCCTAGCGATTGAGCAGTTCTTC.

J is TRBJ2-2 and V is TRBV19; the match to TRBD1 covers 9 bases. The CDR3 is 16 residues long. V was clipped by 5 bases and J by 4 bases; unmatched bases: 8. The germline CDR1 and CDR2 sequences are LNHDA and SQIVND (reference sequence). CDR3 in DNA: TGTGCCAGTAGTCCCCGGACAGGGGCGGGCACCGGGGAGCTGTTTTTT. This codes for CASSPRTGAGTGELFF.

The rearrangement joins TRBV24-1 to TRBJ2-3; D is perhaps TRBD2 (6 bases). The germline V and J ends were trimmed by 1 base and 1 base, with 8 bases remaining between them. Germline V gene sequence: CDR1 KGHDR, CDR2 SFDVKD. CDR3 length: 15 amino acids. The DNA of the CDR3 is TGTGCCACCAGTGATTTCGGCGGGGGCACAGATACGCAGTATTTT. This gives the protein CATSDFGGGTDTQYF.

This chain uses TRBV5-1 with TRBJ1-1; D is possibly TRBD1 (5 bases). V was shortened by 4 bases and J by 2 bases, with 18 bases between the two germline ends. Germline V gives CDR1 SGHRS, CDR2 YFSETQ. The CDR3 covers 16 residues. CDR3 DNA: TGCGCCAGCAGCCCAGGGACGGGGGTTCCTAACACTGAAGCTTTCTTT. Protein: CASSPGTGVPNTEAFF.

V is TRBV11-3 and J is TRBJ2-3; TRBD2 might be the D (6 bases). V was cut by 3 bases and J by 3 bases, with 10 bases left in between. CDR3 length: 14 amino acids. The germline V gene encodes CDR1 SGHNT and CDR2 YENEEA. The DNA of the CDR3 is TGTGCCAGCAGCTTGGAGGGCGGGACAGATACGCAGTATTTT. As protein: CASSLEGGTDTQYF.

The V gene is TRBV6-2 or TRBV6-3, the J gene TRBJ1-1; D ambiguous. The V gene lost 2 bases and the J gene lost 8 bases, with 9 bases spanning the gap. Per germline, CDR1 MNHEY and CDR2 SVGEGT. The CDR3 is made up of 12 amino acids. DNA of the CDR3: TGTGCCAGCAGTTACGACATAACCGAAGCTTTCTTT. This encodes CASSYDITEAFF.

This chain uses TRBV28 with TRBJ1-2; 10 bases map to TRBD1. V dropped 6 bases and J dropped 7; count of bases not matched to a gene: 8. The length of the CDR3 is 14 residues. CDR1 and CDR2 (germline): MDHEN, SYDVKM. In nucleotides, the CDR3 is TGTGCCAGCAGATCCGGGACAGGGGATCTTGGCTACACCTTC. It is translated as CASRSGTGDLGYTF.

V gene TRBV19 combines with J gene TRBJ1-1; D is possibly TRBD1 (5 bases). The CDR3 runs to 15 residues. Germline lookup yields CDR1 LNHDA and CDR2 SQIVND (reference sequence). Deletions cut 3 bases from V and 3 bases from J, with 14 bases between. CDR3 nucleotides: TGTGCCAGTAGTATTGTCCAGGAGGGGTACACTGAAGCTTTCTTT. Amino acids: CASSIVQEGYTEAFF.

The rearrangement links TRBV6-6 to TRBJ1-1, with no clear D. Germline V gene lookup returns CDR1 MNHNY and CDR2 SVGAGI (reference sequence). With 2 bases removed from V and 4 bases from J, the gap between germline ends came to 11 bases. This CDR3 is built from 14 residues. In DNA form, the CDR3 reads TGTGCCAGCAGTTACGCGGTGGGAGGCACTGAAGCTTTCTTT. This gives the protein CASSYAVGGTEAFF.

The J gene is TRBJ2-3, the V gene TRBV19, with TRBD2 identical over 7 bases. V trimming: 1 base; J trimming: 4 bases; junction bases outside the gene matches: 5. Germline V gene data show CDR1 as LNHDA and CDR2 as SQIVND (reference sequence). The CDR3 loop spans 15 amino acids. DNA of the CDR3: TGTGCCAGTAGTATAGCCGCTAGCGGCGCAGATACGCAGTATTTT. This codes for CASSIAASGADTQYF.

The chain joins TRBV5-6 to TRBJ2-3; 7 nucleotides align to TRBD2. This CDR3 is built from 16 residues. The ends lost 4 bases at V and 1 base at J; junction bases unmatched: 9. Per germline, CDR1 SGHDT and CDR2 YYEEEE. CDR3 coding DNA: TGTGCCAGCAGCGGACACGGGGAGGGTGGCACAGATACGCAGTATTTT. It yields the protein CASSGHGEGGTDTQYF.

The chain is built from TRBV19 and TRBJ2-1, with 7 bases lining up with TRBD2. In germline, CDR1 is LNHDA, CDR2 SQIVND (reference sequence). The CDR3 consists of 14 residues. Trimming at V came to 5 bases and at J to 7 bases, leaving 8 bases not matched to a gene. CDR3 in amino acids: CASSERLAINEQFF. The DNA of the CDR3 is TGTGCCAGTAGTGAGCGACTAGCAATTAATGAGCAGTTCTTC.

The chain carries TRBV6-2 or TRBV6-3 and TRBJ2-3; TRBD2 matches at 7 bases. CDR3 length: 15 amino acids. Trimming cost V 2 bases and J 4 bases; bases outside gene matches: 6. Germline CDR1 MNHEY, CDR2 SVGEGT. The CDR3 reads CASSYTGLESDTQYF. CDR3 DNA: TGTGCCAGCAGTTACACCGGACTAGAGTCAGATACGCAGTATTTT.

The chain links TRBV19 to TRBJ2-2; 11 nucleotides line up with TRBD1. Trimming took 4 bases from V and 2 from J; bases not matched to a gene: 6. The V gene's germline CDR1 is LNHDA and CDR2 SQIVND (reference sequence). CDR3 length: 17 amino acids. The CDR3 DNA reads TGTGCCAGTAGTAATACTAGGACAGGGGGCAACACCGGGGAGCTGTTTTTT. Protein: CASSNTRTGGNTGELFF.

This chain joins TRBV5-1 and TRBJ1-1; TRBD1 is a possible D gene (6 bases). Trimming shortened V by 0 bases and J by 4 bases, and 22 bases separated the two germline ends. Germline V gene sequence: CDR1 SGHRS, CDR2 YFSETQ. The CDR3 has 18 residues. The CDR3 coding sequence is TGCGCCAGCAGCTTGGAGGGGATTTGGGGGCTCGGAGGCACTGAAGCTTTCTTT. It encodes CASSLEGIWGLGGTEAFF. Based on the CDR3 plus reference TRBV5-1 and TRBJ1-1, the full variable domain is KAGVTQTPRYLIKTRGQQVTLSCSPISGHRSVSWYQQTPGQGLQFLFEYFSETQRNKGNFPGRFSGRQFSNSRSEMNVSTLELGDSALYLCASSLEGIWGLGGTEAFFGQGTRLTVV.

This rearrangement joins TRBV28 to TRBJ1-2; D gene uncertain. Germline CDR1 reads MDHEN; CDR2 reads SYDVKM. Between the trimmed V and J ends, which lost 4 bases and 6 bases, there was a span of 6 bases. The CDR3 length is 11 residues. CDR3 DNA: TGTGCCAGCAGTTCACGGGATGGCTACACCTTC. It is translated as CASSSRDGYTF.

Here the CDR3 reads CASSGPGNEQFF. The CDR3 DNA follows: TGTGCCAGCAGTGGACCGGGGAATGAGCAGTTCTTC. The chain recombines TRBV11-2 with TRBJ2-1; a possible D gene is TRBD2 (5 bases). Trimming pared 6 bases from V and 7 bases from J, leaving 10 bases between. The CDR3 is 12 residues long. Germline V lookup: CDR1 SGHAT, CDR2 FQNNGV.

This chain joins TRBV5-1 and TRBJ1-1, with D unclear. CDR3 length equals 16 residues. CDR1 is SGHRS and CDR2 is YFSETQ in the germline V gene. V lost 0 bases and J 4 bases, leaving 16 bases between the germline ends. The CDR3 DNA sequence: TGCGCCAGCAGCTTGGGTACGGGGTTGGAACGCACTGAAGCTTTCTTT. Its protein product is CASSLGTGLERTEAFF.

The CDR3 DNA reads as TGTGCCAGCAGTTACTCGAACCTCACAGGGTTCACTGAAGCTTTCTTT. It translates to CASSYSNLTGFTEAFF. This rearrangement joins TRBV6-2 or TRBV6-3 to TRBJ1-1, with TRBD1 as a possible D gene (6 bases). The germline CDR1 and CDR2 sequences are MNHEY and SVGEGT. This CDR3 is built from 16 residues. With 0 bases removed from V and 4 bases from J, the gap between germline ends came to 15 bases.

Here the CDR3 reads CASSWASGGPVGDTQYF. The CDR3 DNA reads as TGTGCCAGCAGTTGGGCTAGCGGGGGCCCTGTGGGAGATACGCAGTATTTT. The chain uses TRBV27 and TRBJ2-3, with 10 nucleotides matching TRBD2. CDR3 length: 17 amino acids. CDR1 is MNHEY, CDR2 SMNVEV, per germline (reference sequence). V trimming: 4 bases; J trimming: 5 bases; junction bases outside the gene matches: 12.

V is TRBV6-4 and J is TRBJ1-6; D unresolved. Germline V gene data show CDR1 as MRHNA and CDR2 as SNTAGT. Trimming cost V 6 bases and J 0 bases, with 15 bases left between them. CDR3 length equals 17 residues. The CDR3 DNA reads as TGTGCCAGCAGCGCCACGAGGGTGAGCTCCTATAATTCACCCCTCCACTTT. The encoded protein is CASSATRVSSYNSPLHF.

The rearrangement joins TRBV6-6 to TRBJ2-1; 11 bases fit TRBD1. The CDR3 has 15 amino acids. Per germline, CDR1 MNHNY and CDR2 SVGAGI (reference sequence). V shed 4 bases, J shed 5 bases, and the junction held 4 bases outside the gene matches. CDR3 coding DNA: TGTGCCAGCAGTTCCGGGACAGGGGGGGACAATGAGCAGTTCTTC. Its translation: CASSSGTGGDNEQFF.

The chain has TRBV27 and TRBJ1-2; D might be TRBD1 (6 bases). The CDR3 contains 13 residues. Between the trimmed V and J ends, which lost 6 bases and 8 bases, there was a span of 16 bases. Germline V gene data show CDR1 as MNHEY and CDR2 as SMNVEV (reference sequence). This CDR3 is CASRIGQRGGYTF. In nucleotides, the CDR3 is TGTGCCAGCAGAATAGGACAGAGAGGCGGCTACACCTTC.

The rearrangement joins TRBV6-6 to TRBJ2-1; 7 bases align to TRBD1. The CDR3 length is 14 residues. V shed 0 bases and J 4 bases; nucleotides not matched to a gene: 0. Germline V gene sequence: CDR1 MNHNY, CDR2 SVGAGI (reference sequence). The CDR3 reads CASSYSGQYNEQFF. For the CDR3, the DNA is TGTGCCAGCAGTTACTCGGGACAGTACAATGAGCAGTTCTTC.

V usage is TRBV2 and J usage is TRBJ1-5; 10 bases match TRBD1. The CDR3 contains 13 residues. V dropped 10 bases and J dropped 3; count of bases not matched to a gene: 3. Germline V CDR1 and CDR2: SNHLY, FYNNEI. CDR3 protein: CATGTGDNQPQHF. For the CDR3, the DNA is TGTGCCACGGGGACAGGGGACAATCAGCCCCAGCATTTT.

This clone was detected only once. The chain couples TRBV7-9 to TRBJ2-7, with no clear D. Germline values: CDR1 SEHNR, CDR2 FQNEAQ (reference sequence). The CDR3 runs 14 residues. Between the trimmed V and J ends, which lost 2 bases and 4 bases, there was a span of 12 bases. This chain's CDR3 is CASSLNQAPYEQYF. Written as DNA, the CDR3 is TGTGCCAGCAGCTTAAATCAGGCCCCTTACGAGCAGTACTTC.

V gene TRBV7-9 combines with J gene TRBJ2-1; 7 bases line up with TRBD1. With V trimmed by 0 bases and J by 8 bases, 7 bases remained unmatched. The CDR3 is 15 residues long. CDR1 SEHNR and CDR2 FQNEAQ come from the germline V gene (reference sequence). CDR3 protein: CASSLALTGMDEQFF. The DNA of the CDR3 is TGTGCCAGCAGCTTAGCCCTGACAGGGATGGATGAGCAGTTCTTC.